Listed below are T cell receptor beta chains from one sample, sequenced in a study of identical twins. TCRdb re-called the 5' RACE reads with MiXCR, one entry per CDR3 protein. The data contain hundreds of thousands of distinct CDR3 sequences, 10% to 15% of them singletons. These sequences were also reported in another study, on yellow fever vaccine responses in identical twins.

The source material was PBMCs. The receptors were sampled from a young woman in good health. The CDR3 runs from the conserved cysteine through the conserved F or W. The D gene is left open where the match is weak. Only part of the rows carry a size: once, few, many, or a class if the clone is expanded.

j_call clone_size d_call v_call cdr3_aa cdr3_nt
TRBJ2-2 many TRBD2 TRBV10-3 CATKLTSENTGELFF TGTGCCACGAAGCTTACTAGCGAGAACACCGGGGAGCTGTTTTTT
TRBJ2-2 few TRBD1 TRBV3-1 CASSRDRVSYTGELFF TGTGCCAGCAGCCGGGACAGGGTTTCTTACACCGGGGAGCTGTTTTTT
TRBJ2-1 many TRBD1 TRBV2 CASAVRDRGNEQFF TGTGCCAGCGCGGTTCGGGACAGGGGAAATGAGCAGTTCTTC
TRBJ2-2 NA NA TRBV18 CASSPPRQGLNMNTGELFF TGTGCCAGCTCACCACCCAGACAGGGACTCAACATGAACACCGGGGAGCTGTTTTTT
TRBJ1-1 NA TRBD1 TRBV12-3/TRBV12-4 CASSVRQGAGTEAFF TGTGCCAGCAGTGTTAGACAGGGGGCGGGCACTGAAGCTTTCTTT
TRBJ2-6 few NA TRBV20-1 CSARQGSGANVLTF TGCAGTGCTAGGCAGGGTTCTGGGGCCAACGTCCTGACTTTC
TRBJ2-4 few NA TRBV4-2 CASSQEGAGGLKNIQYF TGTGCCAGCAGCCAAGAAGGGGCAGGGGGACTAAAAAACATTCAGTACTTC
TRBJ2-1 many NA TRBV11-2 CASSGQEQFF TGTGCCAGCAGCGGGCAAGAGCAGTTCTTC
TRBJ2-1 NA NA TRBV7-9 CASSSTLLVKNEQFF TGTGCCAGCAGCTCCACTCTCCTGGTGAAAAATGAGCAGTTCTTC
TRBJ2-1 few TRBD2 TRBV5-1 CASSRDGGRPSYNEQFF TGCGCCAGCAGCAGGGATGGCGGGAGGCCGTCCTACAATGAGCAGTTCTTC
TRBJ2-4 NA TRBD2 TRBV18 CASSHQTSGRTQNIQYF TGTGCCAGCTCACATCAGACTAGCGGTCGTACCCAAAACATTCAGTACTTC
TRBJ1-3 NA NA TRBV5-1 CASSLDTDAGNTIYF TGCGCCAGCAGCTTGGACACCGACGCTGGAAACACCATATATTTT
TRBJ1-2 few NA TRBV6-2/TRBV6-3 CASTDGDYGYTF TGTGCCAGCACCGATGGGGACTATGGCTACACCTTC
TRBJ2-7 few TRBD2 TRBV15 CATSRVIAGEGEQYF TGTGCCACCAGCAGAGTAATAGCGGGAGAAGGCGAGCAGTACTTC
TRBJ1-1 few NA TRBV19 CASSIATTRRVLNTEAFF TGTGCCAGTAGTATAGCTACTACAAGGCGAGTCCTGAACACTGAAGCTTTCTTT
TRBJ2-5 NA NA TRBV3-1 CASSQAGTTLETQYF TGTGCCAGCAGCCAAGCAGGGACAACGCTGGAGACCCAGTACTTC
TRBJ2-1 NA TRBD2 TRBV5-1 CASSVSSGSWNEQFF TGCGCCAGCAGCGTATCTAGCGGGAGCTGGAATGAGCAGTTCTTC
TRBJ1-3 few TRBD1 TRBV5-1 CASSRDRVDSGNTIYF TGCGCCAGCAGCCGTGACAGGGTGGACTCTGGAAACACCATATATTTT
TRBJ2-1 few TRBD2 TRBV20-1 CSARTLNGGSSYNEQFF TGCAGTGCTAGAACACTCAACGGGGGGTCTTCCTACAATGAGCAGTTCTTC
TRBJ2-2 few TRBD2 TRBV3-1 CASSQGTSGWTTNTGELFF TGTGCCAGCAGCCAAGGGACTAGCGGGTGGACGACGAACACCGGGGAGCTGTTTTTT
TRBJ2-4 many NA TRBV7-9 CASSTLGLNIQYF TGTGCCAGCAGCACACTGGGCCTAAACATTCAGTACTTC
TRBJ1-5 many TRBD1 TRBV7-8 CASTQNRTGGNQPQHF TGTGCCAGCACCCAAAACAGGACAGGAGGAAACCAGCCCCAGCATTTT
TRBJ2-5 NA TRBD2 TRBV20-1 CSAPPGTSGTETQYF TGCAGCGCGCCGCCCGGGACTAGCGGGACGGAGACCCAGTACTTC
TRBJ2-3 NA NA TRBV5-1 CASIGNTDTQYF TGCGCCAGCATCGGGAACACAGATACGCAGTATTTT
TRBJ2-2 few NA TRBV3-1 CASSQDWLNTGELFF TGTGCCAGCAGCCAAGATTGGCTGAACACCGGGGAGCTGTTTTTT
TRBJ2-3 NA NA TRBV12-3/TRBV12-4 CASSRVTGWADTQYF TGTGCCAGCAGTCGTGTTACGGGGTGGGCAGATACGCAGTATTTT
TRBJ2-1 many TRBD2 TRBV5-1 CASSFGLGTSGLANEQFF TGCGCCAGCAGCTTCGGCCTGGGGACTAGCGGGCTAGCAAATGAGCAGTTCTTC
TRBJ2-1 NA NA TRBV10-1 CASRSSSSGDLFF TGCGCCAGCAGGAGCTCGTCATCCGGGGATTTGTTCTTC
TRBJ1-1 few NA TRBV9 CASSVTWGPNTEAFF TGTGCCAGCAGCGTCACGTGGGGCCCGAACACTGAAGCTTTCTTT
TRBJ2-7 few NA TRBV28 CASSRLGAPYEQYF TGTGCCAGCAGTAGGCTAGGGGCCCCCTACGAGCAGTACTTC
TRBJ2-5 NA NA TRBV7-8 CASSPPRGDSYLGTQYF TGTGCCAGCAGCCCGCCGCGCGGGGACTCGTACCTCGGGACCCAGTACTTC
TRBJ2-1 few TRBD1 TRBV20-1 CSATVGQVYGEQFF TGCAGTGCTACGGTGGGACAGGTATATGGTGAGCAGTTCTTC
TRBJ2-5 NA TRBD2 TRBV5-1 CASFREGRRETQYF TGCGCCAGCTTCCGGGAGGGCCGTCGAGAGACCCAGTACTTC
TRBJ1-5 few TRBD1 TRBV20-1 CSALGQGVGGQPQHF TGCAGTGCTCTTGGACAGGGTGTAGGGGGGCAGCCCCAGCATTTT
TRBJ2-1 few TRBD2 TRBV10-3 CATETSGFGSEQFF TGTGCCACGGAGACTAGCGGGTTCGGGAGTGAGCAGTTCTTC
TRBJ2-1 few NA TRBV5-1 CASNPGSSYNEQFF TGCGCCAGCAATCCAGGGTCCTCCTACAATGAGCAGTTCTTC
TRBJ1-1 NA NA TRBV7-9 CASSPAGGSGTEAFF TGTGCCAGCAGCCCTGCGGGGGGCTCTGGGACTGAAGCTTTCTTT
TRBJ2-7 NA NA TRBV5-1 CASSLEGLGYEQYF TGCGCCAGCAGCTTGGAAGGGCTAGGTTACGAGCAGTACTTC
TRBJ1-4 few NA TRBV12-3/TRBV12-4 CASSQWSSTNEKLFF TGTGCCAGCAGCCAATGGAGTTCAACTAATGAAAAACTGTTTTTT
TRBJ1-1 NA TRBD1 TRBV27 CASSTGGPGTEAFF TGTGCCAGCAGTACAGGGGGCCCGGGTACTGAAGCTTTCTTT
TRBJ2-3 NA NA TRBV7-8 CASSQPGGGEGDTQYF TGTGCCAGCAGCCAGCCGGGGGGCGGAGAGGGAGATACGCAGTATTTT
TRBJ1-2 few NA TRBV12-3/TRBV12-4 CASSLAADGYTF TGTGCCAGCAGTTTAGCGGCAGATGGCTACACCTTC
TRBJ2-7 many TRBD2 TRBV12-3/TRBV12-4 CASSPGGYEQYF TGTGCCAGCAGCCCGGGGGGCTACGAGCAGTACTTC
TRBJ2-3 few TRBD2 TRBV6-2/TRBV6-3 CASSLFGGARADTQYF TGTGCCAGCAGTCTCTTCGGGGGGGCGCGAGCAGATACGCAGTATTTT
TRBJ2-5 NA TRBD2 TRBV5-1 CASSLEPGGETQYF TGCGCCAGCAGCTTGGAGCCGGGAGGGGAGACCCAGTACTTC
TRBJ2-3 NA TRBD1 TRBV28 CASRLPPGTTGGQGDTQYF TGTGCCAGCAGACTTCCTCCGGGCACCACAGGGGGCCAGGGCGATACGCAGTATTTT
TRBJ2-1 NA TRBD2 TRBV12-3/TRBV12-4 CASSFPSGRASPEQFF TGTGCCAGCAGTTTTCCTAGCGGGAGGGCCTCTCCTGAGCAGTTCTTC
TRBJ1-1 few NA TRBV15 CATRVEGSPEAFF TGTGCCACCAGAGTAGAGGGATCGCCTGAAGCTTTCTTT